This record covers a single TCR beta chain. V was trimmed by 2 bases and J by 5 bases, leaving 14 bases between them. Germline values: CDR1 SGHRS, CDR2 YFSETQ. The CDR3 spans 15 residues. The sample comes from a study of long-term antiretroviral therapy in people with HIV. Ahead of DNA extraction, samples held 1-10 million cryopreserved PBMC each. A v3.0 immunoSEQ assay was performed at survey level. Sequencing was performed with immunoSEQ multiplex PCR; in TCRdb, only in-frame clones are kept and a portion is missing. The data contain 36,000 or so clones, about 80% of them seen just once; the ten biggest clones take up about 5.7%.

This clonotype was obtained from a man in his late teens or twenties with HIV. The chain links TRBV5-1 to TRBJ2-1; tentatively, D is TRBD2 (5 bases). The sample consisted of unsorted PBMCs, taken 0.6 years after starting antiretroviral therapy. The CDR3 sequence: CASSFEGRKNNEQFF. CDR3 bases: TGCGCCAGCAGCTTTGAGGGTCGGAAGAACAATGAGCAGTTCTTC.